The TCR beta chain under discussion was sequenced for a study of CD8 T cells in ankylosing spondylitis. Study results and caveats: Several highly homologous variants made up a TCR beta motif, and this motif appeared characteristic of ankylosing spondylitis blood. In ankylosing spondylitis patients, matched synovial fluid reportedly showed significant enrichment of disease-linked clones. Disease-linked clones displayed a CD8+ phenotype and appeared relatively rarely in peripheral blood.

Scientists made TCR beta libraries using quantitative 5'-RACE with molecular barcodes. TCRdb analysed the 5' RACE reads with MiXCR anew, one entry per CDR3 protein. This table holds just over 300,000 distinct CDR3 sequences, around 21% found once. The sample holds a few counts of this clonotype. Antigen unknown. This clonotype was sampled from a female donor with ankylosing spondylitis or in good health (not recorded which). Sequencing was done on a sample of blood, either unsorted or a sorted T cell fraction (not recorded which).

CDR3 amino acids: CASSTLSPLSGSNQPQHF. The CDR3 DNA is TGTGCCAGTAGTACCTTATCTCCCCTCTCCGGTAGCAATCAGCCCCAGCATTTT. The genes are TRBV19 and TRBJ1-5; D gene uncertain. The CDR3 length is 18 residues. The V end was cut by 4 bases, the J end by 0 bases, with 19 bases between. CDR1 and CDR2 from the germline V gene are LNHDA and SQIVND (reference sequence).